This is a list of T cell receptor beta chains from one sample in a study of blood T cell repertoires in COVID-19. This table comes from immunoSEQ multiplex PCR, and its TCRdb copy is limited to in-frame clones, with some not included. The sample consists of some 200,000 clones, more than 75% of them appearing once. Sequencing was performed on PBMCs or T cells enriched from blood (not recorded which). All receptors derive from a man under 40 in a cohort exposed to, infected with or recovered from COVID-19 (not recorded which). The CDR3 runs from the conserved cysteine through the conserved F or W. D genes are given only for firm matches. Only part of the rows carry a size: once, few, many, or a class if the clone is expanded.

TRBJ1-4	TRBV5-1	once	TRBD1	CASSFEGQGNEKLFF	TGCGCCAGCAGCTTTGAGGGACAGGGTAATGAAAAACTGTTTTTT
TRBJ1-1	TRBV3-1/TRBV3-2	-	TRBD1	CASSQPRQGARAEAFF	TGTGCCAGCAGCCAGCCACGACAGGGGGCAAGGGCTGAAGCTTTCTTT
TRBJ2-5	TRBV7-8	-	-	CASSKQGQTQYF	TGTGCCAGCAGCAAACAGGGTCAGACCCAGTACTTC
TRBJ2-1	TRBV6-5	-	-	CASTGDSLYNEQFF	TGTGCCAGCACCGGGGACTCCCTATACAATGAGCAGTTCTTC
TRBJ1-5	TRBV4-1	-	-	CASSESGGIGNQPQHF	TGCGCCAGCAGCGAATCCGGGGGGATCGGCAATCAGCCCCAGCATTTT
TRBJ2-1	TRBV4-1	-	TRBD2	CASSPRTSGMLSYNEQFF	TGCGCCAGCAGCCCCCGGACTAGCGGGATGCTCTCCTACAATGAGCAGTTCTTC
TRBJ2-7	TRBV9	-	-	CASSLGGVAYEQYF	TGTGCCAGCAGCCTCGGAGGTGTTGCCTACGAGCAGTACTTC
TRBJ2-3	TRBV7-9	-	-	CASSLDSITGTQYF	TGTGCCAGCAGCTTAGACAGTATCACCGGTACGCAGTATTTT
TRBJ2-2	TRBV24-1	-	-	CATSDLDLDIANTGELFF	TGTGCCACCAGTGACCTCGACCTGGACATCGCGAACACCGGGGAGCTGTTTTTT
TRBJ1-2	TRBV4-2	few	-	CASSQEAGELNYGYTF	TGTGCCAGCAGCCAAGAAGCAGGCGAGCTCAACTATGGCTACACCTTC
TRBJ1-1	TRBV21-1	once	-	CATTPQGAYGAFF	TGTGCCACCACTCCACAGGGGGCGTACGGAGCTTTCTTT
TRBJ2-3	TRBV30	-	-	CAWKVRRHLYTQYF	TGTGCCTGGAAGGTAAGGCGGCACTTATATACGCAGTATTTT
TRBJ2-7	TRBV28	-	TRBD2	CASRRSGLAGGGAEQYF	TGTGCCAGCCGACGGAGCGGGCTAGCGGGAGGTGGAGCCGAGCAGTACTTC